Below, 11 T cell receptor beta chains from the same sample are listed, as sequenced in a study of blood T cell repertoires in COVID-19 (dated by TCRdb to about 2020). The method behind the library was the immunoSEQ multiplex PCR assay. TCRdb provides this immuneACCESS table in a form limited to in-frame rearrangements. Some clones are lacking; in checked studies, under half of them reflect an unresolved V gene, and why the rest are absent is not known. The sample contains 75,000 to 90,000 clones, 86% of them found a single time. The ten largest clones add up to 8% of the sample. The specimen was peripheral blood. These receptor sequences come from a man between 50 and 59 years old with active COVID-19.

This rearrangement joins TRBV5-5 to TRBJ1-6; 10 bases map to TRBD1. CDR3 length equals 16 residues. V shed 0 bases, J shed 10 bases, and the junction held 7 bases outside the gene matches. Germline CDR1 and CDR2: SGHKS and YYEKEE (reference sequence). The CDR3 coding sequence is TGTGCCAGCAGCTTGGAAGGACAGGGGGAATACTCACCCCTCCACTTT. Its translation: CASSLEGQGEYSPLHF.

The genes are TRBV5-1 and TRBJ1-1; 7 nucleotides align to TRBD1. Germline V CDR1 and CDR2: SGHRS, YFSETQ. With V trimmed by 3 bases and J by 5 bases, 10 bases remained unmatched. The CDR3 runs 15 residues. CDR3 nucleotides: TGCGCCAGCAGCTCGGGACAGAAGGCCGTAACTGAAGCTTTCTTT. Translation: CASSSGQKAVTEAFF.

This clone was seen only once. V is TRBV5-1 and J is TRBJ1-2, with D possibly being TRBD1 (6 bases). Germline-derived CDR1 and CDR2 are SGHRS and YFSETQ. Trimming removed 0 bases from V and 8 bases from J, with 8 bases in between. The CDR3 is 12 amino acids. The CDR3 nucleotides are TGCGCCAGCAGCTTGGCAGGGGAGGGCTACACCTTC. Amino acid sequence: CASSLAGEGYTF.

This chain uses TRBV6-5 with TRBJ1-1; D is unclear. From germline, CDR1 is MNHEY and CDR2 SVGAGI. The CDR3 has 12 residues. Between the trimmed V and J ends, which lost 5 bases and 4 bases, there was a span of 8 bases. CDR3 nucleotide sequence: TGTGCCAGCAGTCCCGGAGGCACTGAAGCTTTCTTT. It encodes CASSPGGTEAFF.

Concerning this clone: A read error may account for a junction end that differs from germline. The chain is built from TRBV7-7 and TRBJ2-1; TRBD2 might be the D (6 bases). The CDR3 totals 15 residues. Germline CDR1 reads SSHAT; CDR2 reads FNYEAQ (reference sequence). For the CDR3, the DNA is TGTGCTAGCAGCTCGGGGGTAGCGGTTTACAATGAGCAGTTCTTC. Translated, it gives CASSSGVAVYNEQFF.

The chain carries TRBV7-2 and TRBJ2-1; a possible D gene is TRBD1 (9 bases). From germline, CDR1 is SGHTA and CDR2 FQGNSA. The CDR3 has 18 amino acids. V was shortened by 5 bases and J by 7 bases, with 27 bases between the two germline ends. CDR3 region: CASSRAPYRGRGGNEQFF. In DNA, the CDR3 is TGTGCCAGCAGCCGGGCCCCCTACAGGGGGCGCGGGGGGAATGAGCAGTTCTTC.

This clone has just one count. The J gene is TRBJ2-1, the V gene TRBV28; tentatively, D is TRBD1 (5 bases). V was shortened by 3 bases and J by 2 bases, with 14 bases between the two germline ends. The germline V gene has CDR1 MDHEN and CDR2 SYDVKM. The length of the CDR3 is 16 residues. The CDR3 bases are TGTGCCAGCAGTTTCATCGGCAGGGCCACCTACAATGAGCAGTTCTTC. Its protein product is CASSFIGRATYNEQFF. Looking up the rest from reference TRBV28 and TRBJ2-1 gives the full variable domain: DVKVTQSSRYLVKRTGEKVFLECVQDMDHENMFWYRQDPGLGLRLIYFSYDVKMKEKGDIPEGYSVSREKKERFSLILESASTNQTSMYLCASSFIGRATYNEQFFGPGTRLTVL.

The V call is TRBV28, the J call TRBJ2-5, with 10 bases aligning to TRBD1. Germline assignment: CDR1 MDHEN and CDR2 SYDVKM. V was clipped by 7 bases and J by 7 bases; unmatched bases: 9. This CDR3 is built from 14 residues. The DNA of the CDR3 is TGTGCCAGCAACCGACAGGGGGCCCGTGTGACCCAGTACTTC. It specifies CASNRQGARVTQYF.

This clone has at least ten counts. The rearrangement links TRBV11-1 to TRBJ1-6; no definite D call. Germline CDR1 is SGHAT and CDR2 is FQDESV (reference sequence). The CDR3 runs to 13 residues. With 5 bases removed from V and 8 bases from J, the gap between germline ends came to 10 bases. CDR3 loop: CASSPQEDSPLHF. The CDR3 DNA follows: TGTGCCAGCAGCCCCCAGGAGGATTCACCCCTCCACTTT.

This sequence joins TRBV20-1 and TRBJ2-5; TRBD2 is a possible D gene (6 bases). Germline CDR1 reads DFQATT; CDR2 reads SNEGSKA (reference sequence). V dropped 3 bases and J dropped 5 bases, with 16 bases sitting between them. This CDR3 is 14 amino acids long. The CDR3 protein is CSASPGGARETQYF. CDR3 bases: TGCAGTGCTAGTCCCGGAGGGGCTAGGGAGACCCAGTACTTC.

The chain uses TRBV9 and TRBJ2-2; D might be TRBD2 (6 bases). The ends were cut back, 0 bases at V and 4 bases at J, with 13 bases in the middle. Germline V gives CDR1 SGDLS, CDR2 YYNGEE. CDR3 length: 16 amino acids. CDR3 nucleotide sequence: TGTGCCAGCAGCGTAGTTTCAGGGAGGAGCACCGGGGAGCTGTTTTTT. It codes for CASSVVSGRSTGELFF. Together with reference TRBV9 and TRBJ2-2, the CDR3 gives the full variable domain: DSGVTQTPKHLITATGQRVTLRCSPRSGDLSVYWYQQSLDQGLQFLIQYYNGEERAKGNILERFSAQQFPDLHSELNLSSLELGDSALYFCASSVVSGRSTGELFFGEGSRLTVL.